This TCR beta chain appears in the sequencing data of a study of blood T cell repertoires in COVID-19. Overall study context: Acute and convalescent COVID-19 samples came from the United States, Italy and Spain. In each case, the material was cDNA or gDNA derived from T cells, B-cell-depleted T cells, or PBMCs.

Recruits, aged roughly 18 to 89 years, lived in roughly 22 US areas. Participants' reported clinical history set cohort assignment. Assay used: immunoSEQ multiplex PCR; TCRdb lists only in-frame clones, some missing. The sample records a few hundred thousand clones, 70% to 90% being singletons. Germline CDR1 reads SGHTA; CDR2 reads FQGNSA. This CDR3 has 16 amino acids. After removal of 1 base from V and 5 bases from J, the junction contained 7 bases not matched to a gene. The source is a woman aged 40-49 years who had recovered from COVID-19. Material: PBMCs or T cells enriched from blood (not recorded which). The J gene is TRBJ2-3, the V gene TRBV7-2, with 9 bases that match TRBD2. CDR3 amino acids: CASSLGAGGPLDTQYF. The CDR3, as DNA: TGTGCCAGCAGCTTAGGCGCGGGAGGGCCTTTAGATACGCAGTATTTT. Combining the CDR3 with reference TRBV7-2 and TRBJ2-3 gives the whole variable domain GAGVSQSPSNKVTEKGKDVELRCDPISGHTALYWYRQSLGQGLEFLIYFQGNSAPDKSGLPSDRFSAERTGGSVSTLTIQRTQQEDSAVYLCASSLGAGGPLDTQYFGPGTRLTVL.